The clone carrying this T cell receptor (beta chain) was counted only a few times. V lost 7 bases to trimming and J lost 0 bases, with 9 bases between them. The CDR3 extends over 13 amino acids. The sample is drawn from a study of Graves' ophthalmopathy and Graves' hyperthyroidism. The authors isolated PBMCs from around 9.8 ml of fresh peripheral blood. The study amplified TCR beta CDR3 regions using RNA transcripts. Second-round multiplex PCR followed a first-round RT-PCR using HTBI primers. TCRdb called the multiplex PCR reads again in MiXCR, with one record for every CDR3 protein. The table lists roughly 610,000 distinct CDR3 sequences, 20% to 25% of them singletons.

This rearrangement joins TRBV12-3 or TRBV12-4 to TRBJ1-1; D remains ambiguous. Material for sequencing was peripheral blood. The source is a woman in her late teens or twenties with stable Graves' hyperthyroidism. Some clones in this sample may be carry-over from other donors' samples. CDR3 DNA: TGTGCCAGCACTCCAAGACTGAACACTGAAGCTTTCTTT. The encoded protein is CASTPRLNTEAFF.